This T cell receptor (beta chain) was sequenced in a study of CD8 T cells in ankylosing spondylitis. The study, taken as a whole, reports: Seemingly distinctive of ankylosing spondylitis blood was a TCR beta motif formed by eight highly homologous variants. Prior literature has documented some motif variants in synovial fluid and blood from reactive arthritis. With a CD8+ phenotype, disease-linked clones were relatively rare in peripheral blood.

It was by quantitative 5'-RACE with molecular barcodes that TCR beta libraries were made. One entry per CDR3 protein results from TCRdb running MiXCR on the 5' RACE reads. The sample contains 350,000 or so distinct CDR3 sequences, approximately 14% of which appear only once. With respect to this clonotype: Its antigen is still unknown. This may stem from a read error, because a much larger clone lies one nucleotide away.

The V gene's germline CDR1 is SGHKS and CDR2 YYEKEE (reference sequence). The length of the CDR3 is 12 residues. V dropped 4 bases and J dropped 3 bases, with 8 bases sitting between them. The TCR comes from a male donor with ankylosing spondylitis or in good health (not recorded which). What was sequenced was blood, either unsorted or a sorted T cell fraction (not recorded which). The chain uses TRBV5-5 and TRBJ2-7; no reliable D call. CDR3 in amino acids: CASSMGFYEQYF. The CDR3 DNA reads TGTGCCAGCAGCATGGGTTTCTACGAGCAGTACTTC.